What follows are 32 T cell receptor beta chains derived from one specimen sequenced in a study of cytomegalovirus exposure and HLA in healthy donors. With 60 Vbeta and 13 Jbeta primers, the PCR was carried out. Method: immunoSEQ multiplex PCR; TCRdb's copy keeps in-frame clones and lacks some. The table records approximately 140,000 clones, over 60% of them present only once. Sample: PBMCs. The receptors shown here come from a middle-aged man in good health and CMV-seronegative.

This clone was picked up one time. The CDR3 coding sequence is TGCGCCAGCAGCCAAGATCCAAGGGCGGGTGGCTACACCTTC. This translates into CASSQDPRAGGYTF. The chain has TRBV4-3 and TRBJ1-2; D not resolved. CDR3 size: 14 residues. Trimming pared 0 bases from V and 7 bases from J, leaving 12 bases between. Germline CDR1 LGHNA, CDR2 YSLEER.

The V call is TRBV15, the J call TRBJ2-3; D gene ambiguous. Germline values: CDR1 LNHNV, CDR2 YYDKDF (reference sequence). V was trimmed by 0 bases and J by 6 bases, leaving 7 bases between them. The CDR3 totals 13 residues. CDR3: CATSRDRSDTQYF. The CDR3 nucleotides are TGTGCCACCAGCAGAGACAGGTCGGATACGCAGTATTTT.

The J gene is TRBJ1-4, the V gene TRBV28; 8 nucleotides line up with TRBD1. The CDR3 totals 14 residues. Trimming removed 6 bases from V and 8 bases from J; junction bases left unmatched: 8. Germline V gene sequence: CDR1 MDHEN, CDR2 SYDVKM. The CDR3 bases are TGTGCCAGCAGCCAACAGGGGGTGAAGGAAAAACTGTTTTTT. Its translation is CASSQQGVKEKLFF.

Notes on this clone: Within the sample, other DNA sequences also encode this same CDR3. J is TRBJ2-7 and V is TRBV19, with 10 bases matching TRBD1. CDR1 and CDR2 from the germline V gene are LNHDA and SQIVND (reference sequence). After removal of 3 bases from V and 4 bases from J, the junction contained 3 bases not matched to a gene. The CDR3 runs to 14 residues. This CDR3 is CASSIRDRGYEQYF. The CDR3 coding sequence is TGTGCCAGTAGTATCAGGGACAGGGGATACGAGCAGTACTTC.

The chain has TRBV28 and TRBJ1-5; 9 bases are shared with TRBD1. Germline assignment: CDR1 MDHEN and CDR2 SYDVKM. The V and J ends lost 7 bases and 7 bases, in that order; junction bases with no gene match: 8. The CDR3 spans 14 residues. As DNA, the CDR3 is TGTGCCAGCACCTACAGGGGGCCGAGGCAGCCCCAGCATTTT. Protein sequence: CASTYRGPRQPQHF.

Regarding this clone: This sample also contains other DNA sequences that code for the same CDR3. CDR3 DNA sequence: TGCGCCAGCAGTGACTACGGATTAGCGGGCCCGAACACCGGGGAGCTGTTTTTT. It translates to CASSDYGLAGPNTGELFF. The J gene is TRBJ2-2, the V gene TRBV10-1; 7 bases are shared with TRBD2. CDR1 is WNHNN, CDR2 SYGVQD, per germline (reference sequence). V shed 3 bases, J shed 0 bases, and the junction held 10 bases outside the gene matches. The CDR3 has 18 residues.

Turning to this clone: This sample also contains other DNA sequences that code for the same CDR3. The rearrangement joins TRBV9 to TRBJ2-3, with TRBD1 matching 7 bases. Germline CDR1 and CDR2: SGDLS and YYNGEE. CDR3 length equals 15 residues. J gave up 1 base and V 4 bases, and 6 bases lay outside the gene matches. The CDR3 sequence is CASSPRTGGTDTQYF. The DNA of the CDR3 is TGTGCCAGCAGCCCCCGGACAGGAGGCACAGATACGCAGTATTTT.

V and J are TRBV27 and TRBJ1-1; D is ambiguous. V was cut by 10 bases and J by 4 bases, with 4 bases left in between. CDR1 MNHEY and CDR2 SMNVEV come from the germline V gene (reference sequence). There are 9 residues in the CDR3. The CDR3 region is CATSTEAFF. CDR3 DNA: TGTGCCACCTCCACTGAAGCTTTCTTT.

This chain joins TRBV27 and TRBJ2-5; 7 positions match TRBD2. V trimming: 2 bases; J trimming: 1 base; junction bases outside the gene matches: 4. The CDR3 runs 15 residues. Germline CDR1 reads MNHEY; CDR2 reads SMNVEV (reference sequence). The CDR3 spells CASSLGLAAQETQYF. CDR3 nucleotides: TGTGCCAGCAGTTTAGGGCTAGCGGCCCAAGAGACCCAGTACTTC.

In its sample, this clone was seen a few times. This sequence joins TRBV7-8 and TRBJ2-7; 11 bases fit TRBD1. J gave up 7 bases and V 2 bases, and 16 bases lay outside the gene matches. This CDR3 spans 18 amino acids. Per the germline V gene, CDR1 is SGHVS and CDR2 is FQNEAQ. CDR3 in DNA: TGTGCCAGCAGCTTATGGCCACAGATCGGGGACAGGGGGTGGGAGCAGTACTTC. Translating it yields CASSLWPQIGDRGWEQYF.

The CDR3 reads CASSKDPPGQGRASSYEQYF. The CDR3 region has the DNA TGTGCCAGCAGCAAAGACCCGCCGGGACAGGGCAGAGCAAGCTCCTACGAGCAGTACTTC. The chain recombines TRBV21-1 with TRBJ2-7; no check of the table's D call, TRBD1, against the DNA was made. TRBV21-1 is a pseudogene. This CDR3 spans 20 amino acids.

This clone showed up just a few times. This chain connects TRBV30 to TRBJ2-7; maybe TRBD1 (6 bases). V shed 1 base and J shed 0 bases, with 10 bases lying between them. Germline V CDR1 and CDR2: GTSNPN, SVGIG (reference sequence). The CDR3 is 14 amino acids. The CDR3 here is CAWSGQDSSYEQYF. CDR3 nucleotide sequence: TGTGCCTGGAGTGGACAGGACAGCTCCTACGAGCAGTACTTC.

V is TRBV7-9 and J is TRBJ1-1; the D gene is possibly TRBD1 (5 bases). This CDR3 comprises 17 residues. In germline, CDR1 is SEHNR, CDR2 FQNEAQ (reference sequence). V shed 7 bases and J shed 2 bases, with 23 bases lying between them. CDR3 residues: CASTLGNPLGGNTEAFF. For the CDR3, the DNA is TGTGCCAGCACCCTTGGAAATCCTTTGGGGGGTAACACTGAAGCTTTCTTT.

The chain employs TRBV4-1 and TRBJ2-3; D is perhaps TRBD2 (7 bases). V was cut by 3 bases and J by 4 bases, with 14 bases left in between. Per the germline V gene, CDR1 is MGHRA and CDR2 is YSYEKL. This CDR3 region has 15 residues. The CDR3 nucleotides are TGCGCCAGCAGCCAGTCCGGGGGGCTTGCAGATACGCAGTATTTT. Protein: CASSQSGGLADTQYF.

V usage is TRBV18 and J usage is TRBJ2-5; 8 bases agree with TRBD2. The CDR3 length is 13 residues. Germline V CDR1 and CDR2: KGHSH, LQKENI. V lost 8 bases and J lost 2; bases outside the gene matches: 4. CDR3 coding DNA: TGTGCCAGCACGAAGCGGGGGCAAGAGACCCAGTACTTC. As protein: CASTKRGQETQYF.

The V and J genes are TRBV30 and TRBJ2-5; possible D gene TRBD2, 5 bases. The CDR3 totals 13 residues. Trimming cost V 5 bases and J 0 bases, with 10 bases left between them. The germline V gene encodes CDR1 GTSNPN and CDR2 SVGIG (reference sequence). The CDR3 reads CAWDPGYQETQYF. The CDR3, as DNA: TGTGCCTGGGATCCGGGGTACCAAGAGACCCAGTACTTC.

The chain has TRBV11-2 and TRBJ2-7; D is uncertain. Germline V lookup: CDR1 SGHAT, CDR2 FQNNGV. V was trimmed by 6 bases and J by 3 bases, leaving 12 bases between them. The CDR3 runs to 13 residues. This CDR3 is CASSQSDFYEQYF. The DNA of the CDR3 is TGTGCCAGCAGTCAGAGTGACTTCTACGAGCAGTACTTC.

The chain carries TRBV30 and TRBJ2-1, with 9 bases identical to TRBD2. CDR3 length: 13 residues. CDR1 is GTSNPN and CDR2 is SVGIG in the germline V gene (reference sequence). The V segment lost 4 bases and the J segment 6 bases; nucleotides outside the gene matches: 4. CDR3: CAWIAGEFNEQFF. CDR3 bases: TGTGCCTGGATAGCGGGGGAGTTCAATGAGCAGTTCTTC.

The rearrangement joins TRBV9 to TRBJ1-1; no clear D. This CDR3 spans 11 amino acids. Germline V CDR1 and CDR2: SGDLS, YYNGEE. The V end was cut by 3 bases, the J end by 7 bases, with 7 bases between. CDR3 protein: CASSETREAFF. In DNA, the CDR3 is TGTGCCAGCAGCGAGACACGTGAAGCTTTCTTT. Drawing the rest from reference TRBV9 and TRBJ1-1, the complete variable domain is DSGVTQTPKHLITATGQRVTLRCSPRSGDLSVYWYQQSLDQGLQFLIQYYNGEERAKGNILERFSAQQFPDLHSELNLSSLELGDSALYFCASSETREAFFGQGTRLTVV.

This rearrangement joins TRBV19 to TRBJ2-5; 11 positions agree with TRBD2. Germline-derived CDR1 and CDR2 are LNHDA and SQIVND (reference sequence). CDR3 length: 15 amino acids. The J segment lost 2 bases and the V segment lost 6 bases, leaving 5 bases of the junction unmatched. The chain's CDR3 is CASSPGLAVQETQYF. The CDR3 DNA is TGTGCCAGTAGCCCGGGACTAGCGGTACAAGAGACCCAGTACTTC.

CDR3 DNA: TGTGCCAGCAGTTACCTCGGTGGGGCCAACGTCCTGACTTTC. Amino acid sequence: CASSYLGGANVLTF. The chain combines TRBV27 with TRBJ2-6; no firm D call. This CDR3 has 14 amino acids. V was clipped by 4 bases and J by 3 bases, with 7 bases between them. Looked up from germline, CDR1 is MNHEY and CDR2 is SMNVEV (reference sequence).

This clone was observed a few times. The genes are TRBV4-2 and TRBJ2-7, with 7 bases identical to TRBD2. The CDR3 totals 15 residues. V shed 4 bases and J 2 bases; nucleotides not matched to a gene: 8. In germline, CDR1 is LGHNA, CDR2 YNFKEQ. The CDR3: CASSRLGGRAYEQYF. The CDR3 nucleotides are TGTGCCAGCAGCCGACTCGGTGGGAGGGCCTACGAGCAGTACTTC.

This clone has only a few counts. The gene calls are TRBV2 and TRBJ1-2; possible D gene TRBD1, 6 bases. The CDR3 sequence is 15 residues long. Trimming removed 6 bases from V and 4 bases from J, with 18 bases in between. Germline loops: CDR1 SNHLY, CDR2 FYNNEI. This chain's CDR3 is CASRGGGSPGYGYTF. CDR3 in DNA: TGTGCCAGCAGAGGGGGGGGCTCCCCGGGCTATGGCTACACCTTC.

This clone was recorded once. The chain combines TRBV7-6 with TRBJ1-2; D unclear. The CDR3 loop spans 13 amino acids. Trimming removed 1 base at V and 7 bases at J, with 10 bases between. Germline V CDR1 and CDR2: SGHVS, FNYEAQ. The CDR3 DNA is TGTGCCAGCAGCTTAGACGGGTTAGGTGGCTACACCTTC. This codes for CASSLDGLGGYTF.

This clone has more than one count but fewer than ten. The genes are TRBV5-1 and TRBJ1-6; D is perhaps TRBD1 (5 bases). Germline CDR1 SGHRS, CDR2 YFSETQ. Between the trimmed V and J ends, which lost 4 bases and 11 bases, there was a span of 13 bases. The CDR3 loop spans 13 amino acids. The DNA of the CDR3 is TGCGCCAGCAGCCGGACGGACACCGCACCCCTCCACTTT. Protein product: CASSRTDTAPLHF.

CDR3 sequence: CASSLQGAYEQYF. The CDR3 DNA follows: TGTGCCAGCAGTTTACAGGGGGCCTACGAGCAGTACTTC. The chain has TRBV27 and TRBJ2-7; 7 bases map to TRBD1. The germline V gene has CDR1 MNHEY and CDR2 SMNVEV (reference sequence). The CDR3 covers 13 residues. Trimming at V came to 2 bases and at J to 2 bases, leaving 0 bases not matched to a gene.

Many counts were recorded for this clone. The V call is TRBV10-3, the J call TRBJ2-3; TRBD1 might be the D (5 bases). The CDR3 contains 14 residues. The V gene's germline CDR1 is ENHRY and CDR2 SYGVKD. Between the trimmed V and J ends, which lost 0 bases and 4 bases, there was a span of 8 bases. The CDR3 reads CAISESTDADTQYF. In nucleotides, the CDR3 is TGTGCCATCAGTGAGTCGACAGACGCAGATACGCAGTATTTT.

The chain recombines TRBV6-4 with TRBJ2-3; D unclear. Germline V lookup: CDR1 MRHNA, CDR2 SNTAGT. Trimming cost V 4 bases and J 1 base, with 15 bases left between them. The CDR3 consists of 16 residues. Written as DNA, the CDR3 is TGTGCCAGCAGTGCCGACGACCGAGGAGGCACAGATACGCAGTATTTT. Protein sequence: CASSADDRGGTDTQYF.

The V call is TRBV28, the J call TRBJ1-6; D is ambiguous. The length of the CDR3 is 12 residues. With 2 bases removed from V and 12 bases from J, the gap between germline ends came to 8 bases. From germline, CDR1 is MDHEN and CDR2 SYDVKM. CDR3 amino acids: CASSLGGKPLHF. The CDR3 bases are TGTGCCAGCAGTTTAGGAGGGAAACCCCTCCACTTT.

This chain uses TRBV15 with TRBJ2-7; 8 positions match TRBD1. The CDR3 extends over 16 amino acids. Trimming removed 0 bases from V and 3 bases from J; junction bases left unmatched: 7. Germline V gene data show CDR1 as LNHNV and CDR2 as YYDKDF (reference sequence). The CDR3 region has the DNA TGTGCCACCAGCAGAGATCGATCACAGGGGGACTACGAGCAGTACTTC. Amino acids: CATSRDRSQGDYEQYF.

V gene TRBV19 combines with J gene TRBJ1-2; D is undetermined. There are 14 residues in the CDR3. Germline values: CDR1 LNHDA, CDR2 SQIVND (reference sequence). The V and J ends lost 3 bases and 0 bases respectively, with 8 bases between them. The DNA of the CDR3 is TGTGCCAGTAGTATGCCCCGAGCTAACTATGGCTACACCTTC. Its protein is CASSMPRANYGYTF.

This chain joins TRBV6-5 and TRBJ2-1, with D possibly matching TRBD2 (5 bases). Germline V lookup: CDR1 MNHEY, CDR2 SVGAGI. Trimming took 5 bases from V and 3 from J, leaving 8 bases between them. The CDR3 sequence is 13 residues long. This CDR3 is CASSDGVYNEQFF. The CDR3 nucleotides read TGTGCCAGCAGTGACGGGGTCTACAATGAGCAGTTCTTC.